This TCR beta chain was recovered during a study of identifying expanded T cells in peripheral blood (dated by TCRdb to about 2019). As for the study more broadly: Technical replicates were generated by sequencing separate aliquots of the same genomic DNA pool, with four replicates compared pairwise. Broader findings and caveats from the paper: In all healthy donors, the variance in clone template counts between samples taken around 2 weeks apart rose significantly as total template count increased. Approximately 1.2 differentially abundant clones were flagged by the binomial model between technical replicates, whereas about 16 and 19 were flagged over two weeks and four weeks, respectively. The authors expected that biological variance in healthy repertoires might rise further over much longer intervals, such as months to years. The beta-binomial model significantly reduced the number of clones called differentially abundant and the false-positive rate across all healthy-donor time intervals.

The CDR3 goes from the cysteine to the phenylalanine over 14 residues. Only the CDR3 DNA stays, 42 bases, in frame from base 1. Looking up the germline V gene (reference sequence) yields CDR1 SEHNR and CDR2 FQNEAQ. The V and J ends are trimmed by 0 bases and 0 bases, leaving 4 bases between them. Concerning this clone itself: This clone's antigen is unknown. Qualities for individual bases were not recorded, and no much larger clone is one base off.

No immune events, such as infections, were documented for the healthy donors during the collection period. Blood repertoires from healthy donors were used as a training cohort for calibrating time-dependent variance in a beta-binomial model of differential abundance of T-cell clones. The training cohort comprised 10 healthy donors, 3 female and 7 male. The donors were between roughly 25 and 70 years old, with an average age of roughly 40 years. Whole blood was collected from each healthy donor at three time points spaced 2 to 3 weeks apart and obtained from a commercial supplier. For immunosequencing, genomic DNA was extracted from unsorted whole blood. The immunoSEQ Assay, which relies on bias-controlled multiplex PCR amplification of genomic DNA, was used to profile TCRbeta CDR3 regions. On the authors' methods: To quantify the absolute abundance of each unique TCRbeta CDR3 region, the sequences were collapsed and filtered. Differential abundance was tested with a binomial (Fisher-equivalent) model and with a beta-binomial model adding time-dependent variance fitted from healthy donors. Any clone with fewer than 5 combined templates was excluded, and a clone was called differentially abundant if its Benjamini-Hochberg FDR was below 0.01. Beta-binomial variance was modeled as a function of total template count across the two samples using the form v = (b*log(k)+a)^2. TCRdb carries this immuneACCESS record with in-frame sequences only. Its versions omit some clonotypes, under half of them owing to an unresolved V gene in the studies checked, with the rest unexplained. That table gives V, J and clone size, and the DNA gave D and trimming. The sample includes tens of thousands of clones, with over 75% observed a single time. The ten largest clones capture around 4.6% of the sample.

The rearranged chain carries TRBV7-9 and TRBJ2-3; confidence is insufficient to name the D gene. This sequence was found in a person between 18 and 69 years old in good health. Sequenced sample: blood. The nucleotides read TGTGCCAGCAGCTTAGCGCCCAGCACAGATACGCAGTATTTT. Translated, it reads CASSLAPSTDTQYF. The reference TRBV7-9 and TRBJ2-3 proteins fill in what lies around the CDR3, so the full variable domain reads DTGVSQNPRHKITKRGQNVTFRCDPISEHNRLYWYRQTLGQGPEFLTYFQNEAQLEKSRLLSDRFSAERPKGSFSTLEIQRTEQGDSAMYLCASSLAPSTDTQYFGPGTRLTVL.